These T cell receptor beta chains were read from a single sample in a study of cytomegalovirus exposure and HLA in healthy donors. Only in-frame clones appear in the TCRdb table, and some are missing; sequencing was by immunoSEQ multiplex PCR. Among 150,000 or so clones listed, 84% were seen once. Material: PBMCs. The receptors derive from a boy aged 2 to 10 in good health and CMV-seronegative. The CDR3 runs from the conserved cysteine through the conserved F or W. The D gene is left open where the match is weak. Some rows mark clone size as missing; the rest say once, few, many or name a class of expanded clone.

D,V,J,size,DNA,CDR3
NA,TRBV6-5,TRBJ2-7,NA,TGTGCCAGCAGTTACACCCCCCTTGGAGCCTACGAGCAGTACTTC,CASSYTPLGAYEQYF
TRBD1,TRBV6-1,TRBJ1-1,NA,TGTGCCAGCAGTCGGGACAGATCGAACACTGAAGCTTTCTTT,CASSRDRSNTEAFF
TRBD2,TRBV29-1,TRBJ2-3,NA,TGCAGCGTTGTGGGACTAAACACAGATACGCAGTATTTT,CSVVGLNTDTQYF
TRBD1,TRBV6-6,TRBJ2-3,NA,TGTGCCAGCAGTTACACCCCAGGGGGTAGCACAGATACGCAGTATTTT,CASSYTPGGSTDTQYF
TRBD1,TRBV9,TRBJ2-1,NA,TGTGCCAGCAGCTTACAGGGGCACAATGAGCAGTTCTTC,CASSLQGHNEQFF
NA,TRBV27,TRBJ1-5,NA,TGTGCCAGCAGTTTATCCTCGCAGGGGAATCAGCCCCAGCATTTT,CASSLSSQGNQPQHF
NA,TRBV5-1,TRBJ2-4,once,TGCGCCAGCAACAACGGGGAGGCTCCTCAGTACTTC,CASNNGEAPQYF
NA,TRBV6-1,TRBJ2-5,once,TGTGCCAGCAGTGAAGCGCGAGGGATTGGGGGGGAGACCCAGTACTTC,CASSEARGIGGETQYF
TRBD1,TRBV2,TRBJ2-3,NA,TGTGCCGGAAGAAGCGGACAGGTCACAGATACGCAGTATTTT,CAGRSGQVTDTQYF
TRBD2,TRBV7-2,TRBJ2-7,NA,TGTGCCAGCAGCCCGACTAGCGGGACCGCCTACGAGCAGTACTTC,CASSPTSGTAYEQYF
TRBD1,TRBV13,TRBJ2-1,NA,TGTGCCAGCAGCTTAGATGTCTGGACAGGGGGCTCATCCTACAATGAGCAGTTCTTC,CASSLDVWTGGSSYNEQFF
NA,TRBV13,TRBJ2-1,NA,TGTGCCAGCAGCTTAGGGCGACGGGACAATGAGCAGTTCTTC,CASSLGRRDNEQFF
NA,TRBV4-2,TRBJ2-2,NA,TGTGCCAGCAGCCAAGGACAGGAGAACACCGGGGAGCTGTTTTTT,CASSQGQENTGELFF
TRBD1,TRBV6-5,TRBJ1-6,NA,TGTGCCAGCAGTTACTCGATCGGGACAGGGGGTACACCCCTCCACTTT,CASSYSIGTGGTPLHF
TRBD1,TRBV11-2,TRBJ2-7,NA,TGTGCCAGCAGCTTCAACAGGGGACACAACTACGAGCAGTACTTC,CASSFNRGHNYEQYF
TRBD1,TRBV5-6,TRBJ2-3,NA,TGTGCCAGCAGTCCACAGGGGTTCGCAGATACGCAGTATTTT,CASSPQGFADTQYF
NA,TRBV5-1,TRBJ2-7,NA,TGCGCCAGCAGTTCAGCCGGGACTCGGGTGATCTACGAGCAGTACTTC,CASSSAGTRVIYEQYF
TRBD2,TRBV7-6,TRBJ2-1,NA,TGTGCCAGCAGCTTGGGACTAGCGGGAATATACAATGAGCAGTTCTTC,CASSLGLAGIYNEQFF
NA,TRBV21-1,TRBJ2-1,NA,TGTGCCAGCAGCAATCGGCGTTCGGGACTAGCGGACAATGAGCAGTTCTTC,CASSNRRSGLADNEQFF
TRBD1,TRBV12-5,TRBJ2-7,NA,TGTGCTAGTGGTTTGATTGGACAGGCTAGGGGATACTACGAGCAGTACTTC,CASGLIGQARGYYEQYF
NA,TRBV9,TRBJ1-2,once,TGTGCCAGCAGCGTAGTTACAGACAATGGGGGCTACACCTTC,CASSVVTDNGGYTF
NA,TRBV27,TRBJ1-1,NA,TGTGCCAGCAGTTTACAGGGATGGAACACTGAAGCTTTCTTT,CASSLQGWNTEAFF
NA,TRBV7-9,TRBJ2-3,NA,TGTGCCAGCAGCTCACTAGGACGGAGCACAGATACGCAGTATTTT,CASSSLGRSTDTQYF
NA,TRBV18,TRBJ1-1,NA,TGTGCCAGCTCACCACCTCAGGGGAGCACTGAAGCTTTCTTT,CASSPPQGSTEAFF
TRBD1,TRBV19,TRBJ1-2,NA,TGTGCCAGTACCTCAGGGGGTAACTATGGCTACACCTTC,CASTSGGNYGYTF
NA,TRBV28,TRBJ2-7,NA,TGTGCCAGCAGATCAACTCGAAGCTCCTACGAGCAGTACTTC,CASRSTRSSYEQYF
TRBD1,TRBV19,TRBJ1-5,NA,TGTGCCAGTAGAACAGGGGGAGGGCGCAATCAGCCCCAGCATTTT,CASRTGGGRNQPQHF
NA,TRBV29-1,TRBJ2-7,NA,TGCAGCGTTGCGGGGTTCCACGAGCAGTACTTC,CSVAGFHEQYF
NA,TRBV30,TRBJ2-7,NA,TGTGCCTGGAGTGTACCAGGGGGGTACGAGCAGTACTTC,CAWSVPGGYEQYF
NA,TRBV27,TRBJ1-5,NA,TGTGCCAGCAGTTTAAGGGAGCGCCAGCCCCAGCATTTT,CASSLRERQPQHF
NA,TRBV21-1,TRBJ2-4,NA,TGTGCCAGCAGCACGACTAGCGGGAGGGAGTCCAAAAACATTCAGTACTTC,CASSTTSGRESKNIQYF
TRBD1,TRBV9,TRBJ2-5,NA,TGTGCCAGCAGCGTAGGCTTCGGGACAGGGGTTCCCGAGACCCAGTACTTC,CASSVGFGTGVPETQYF
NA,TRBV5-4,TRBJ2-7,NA,TGTGCCAGCAGCTTGGCAGCGGTAGGGGGCGAGCAGTACTTC,CASSLAAVGGEQYF
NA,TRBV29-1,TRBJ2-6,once,TGCAGCGACGACAGGAACTCTGGGGCCAACGTCCTGACTTTC,CSDDRNSGANVLTF
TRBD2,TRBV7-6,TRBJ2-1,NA,TGTGCCAGCAGCTTAGATGGGACTAGCGTTTACAATGAGCAGTTCTTC,CASSLDGTSVYNEQFF
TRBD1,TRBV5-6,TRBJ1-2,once,TGTGCCAGCAGCTCAGACGACCGGGACAGGTACTATGGCTACACCTTC,CASSSDDRDRYYGYTF
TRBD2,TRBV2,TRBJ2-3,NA,TGTGCCAGCAGCTATGCTAGCGGGAGGCCAGATACGCAGTATTTT,CASSYASGRPDTQYF
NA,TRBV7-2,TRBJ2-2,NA,TGTGCCAGCAGCTTTTGGACACGTCGTGGTTCCGGGGAGCTGTTTTTT,CASSFWTRRGSGELFF
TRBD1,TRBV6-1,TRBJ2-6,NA,TGTGCCAGCAGTGATACAGGGGAAGCTTCTGGGGCCAACGTCCTGACTTTC,CASSDTGEASGANVLTF
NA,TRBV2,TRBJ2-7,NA,TGTGCCAGCAGCCGGACCCGCGGGACCTACGAGCAGTACTTC,CASSRTRGTYEQYF